Each of the 17 T cell receptor beta chains below was sequenced from the same sample in a study of blood T cell repertoires in COVID-19. Produced via immunoSEQ multiplex PCR; TCRdb's table is partial and in-frame only. The profile shows around 210,000 clones, 85% of them singletons. Input material: peripheral blood. Source of these receptors: a man aged 60-69 years with COVID-19, enrolled during active disease.

V is TRBV2 and J is TRBJ1-1; no clear D gene. The CDR3 contains 14 residues. Germline-derived CDR1 and CDR2 are SNHLY and FYNNEI. V gave up 7 bases and J gave up 3 bases, with 15 bases separating them. For the CDR3, the DNA is TGTGCCAGCAACTCAATGACGGGTTACACTGAAGCTTTCTTT. It translates to CASNSMTGYTEAFF.

This clone was seen a handful of times. The chain uses TRBV27 and TRBJ1-5; D call uncertain. The CDR3 runs 15 residues. Trimming stripped 4 bases from V and 5 bases from J, with 15 bases between. Germline CDR1 MNHEY, CDR2 SMNVEV (reference sequence). CDR3 DNA sequence: TGTGCCAGCAGTTCGACGACGGGGTTCGATCAGCCCCAGCATTTT. Protein sequence: CASSSTTGFDQPQHF.

The rearrangement joins TRBV9 to TRBJ2-2; D is perhaps TRBD2 (5 bases). The CDR3 contains 14 residues. CDR1 SGDLS and CDR2 YYNGEE come from the germline V gene. Trimming took off 4 bases at V and 4 bases at J, with 11 bases between the two ends. The CDR3 sequence is CASSWETSTGELFF. CDR3 sequence (DNA): TGTGCCAGCAGCTGGGAGACAAGCACCGGGGAGCTGTTTTTT.

The genes are TRBV2 and TRBJ1-1, with D perhaps TRBD1 (5 bases). The CDR3 runs to 15 residues. CDR1 is SNHLY and CDR2 is FYNNEI in the germline V gene. Trimming shortened V by 7 bases and J by 4 bases, and 19 bases separated the two germline ends. CDR3 sequence reads: CASTVGGAPGTEAFF. As DNA, the CDR3 is TGTGCCAGCACAGTAGGAGGGGCCCCCGGCACTGAAGCTTTCTTT.

This clone appeared a single time. The chain links TRBV10-3 to TRBJ1-2; 7 nucleotides agree with TRBD1. With V trimmed by 10 bases and J by 1 base, 6 bases remained unmatched. CDR1 and CDR2 from the germline V gene are ENHRY and SYGVKD. The CDR3 is 13 residues long. The CDR3 reads CATIQGSNYGYTF. As DNA, the CDR3 is TGTGCCACCATACAGGGGAGTAACTATGGCTACACCTTC.

The gene calls are TRBV6-5 and TRBJ1-6; maybe TRBD1 (6 bases). Trimming shortened V by 7 bases and J by 7 bases, and 11 bases separated the two germline ends. Germline CDR1 reads MNHEY; CDR2 reads SVGAGI. This CDR3 region has 13 residues. CDR3 sequence reads: CASTGQKNSPLHF. The CDR3 DNA follows: TGTGCCAGCACGGGACAAAAGAATTCACCCCTCCACTTT.

The chain links TRBV5-4 to TRBJ1-4, with 11 positions matching TRBD1. CDR1 and CDR2 from the germline V gene are SGHNT and YYREEE (reference sequence). J was trimmed by 4 bases and V by 4 bases; bases with no gene match: 6. The CDR3 sequence is 16 residues long. CDR3 in amino acids: CASSRGQGAGNEKLFF. CDR3 DNA sequence: TGTGCCAGCAGCCGCGGACAGGGGGCTGGTAATGAAAAACTGTTTTTT.

The chain employs TRBV6-1 and TRBJ2-7, with 9 bases lining up with TRBD1. Trimming cost V 2 bases and J 4 bases; bases outside gene matches: 6. The CDR3 length is 15 residues. Looked up from germline, CDR1 is MNHNS and CDR2 is SASEGT. CDR3 in DNA: TGTGCCAGCAGTGAATACTGGGACAGGGCATACGAGCAGTACTTC. Translation: CASSEYWDRAYEQYF.

The rearrangement uses TRBV13 and TRBJ2-7; no reliable D call. This CDR3 has 14 residues. Deletions cut 5 bases from V and 2 bases from J, with 13 bases between. Germline V gene sequence: CDR1 PRHDT, CDR2 FYEKMQ (reference sequence). Written as DNA, the CDR3 is TGTGCCAGCAGCCGTGACAATGGGCCCTACGAGCAGTACTTC. Its translation: CASSRDNGPYEQYF.

The rearrangement uses TRBV21-1 and TRBJ1-1. TRBV21-1 is marked as a pseudogene. CDR3 length: 14 residues. CDR3 DNA: TGTGCCAGCAGCAAAGTTAGGAGAAACACTGAAGCTTTCTTT. It translates to CASSKVRRNTEAFF.

The chain joins TRBV27 to TRBJ2-2; 7 bases match TRBD1. The J segment lost 4 bases and the V segment lost 6 bases, leaving 11 bases of the junction unmatched. The CDR3 length is 16 residues. CDR1 MNHEY and CDR2 SMNVEV come from the germline V gene (reference sequence). CDR3 in amino acids: CASRPAGTVLTGELFF. The CDR3 coding sequence is TGTGCCAGCAGGCCTGCCGGGACAGTTCTCACCGGGGAGCTGTTTTTT.

In its sample, this clone was seen once. This chain connects TRBV27 to TRBJ1-2; 9 bases fit TRBD1. This CDR3 is built from 14 residues. CDR1 and CDR2 from the germline V gene are MNHEY and SMNVEV (reference sequence). Unmatched junction bases numbered 1, after V lost 5 bases and J lost 0 bases. The CDR3: CASSRDRANYGYTF. CDR3 nucleotides: TGTGCCAGCAGTAGGGACAGGGCTAACTATGGCTACACCTTC.

The V and J genes are TRBV28 and TRBJ1-2; 7 bases line up with TRBD1. The CDR3 covers 13 residues. Trimming took 7 bases from V and 4 from J; bases not matched to a gene: 6. From germline, CDR1 is MDHEN and CDR2 SYDVKM. CDR3 bases: TGTGCCAGCACCCCAGGGGGTCCCTATGGCTACACCTTC. Its translation is CASTPGGPYGYTF.

This clone was recorded once. The chain couples TRBV2 to TRBJ1-2, with 9 bases fitting TRBD1. CDR1 and CDR2 (germline): SNHLY, FYNNEI. The CDR3 has 14 amino acids. J gave up 6 bases and V 6 bases, and 8 bases lay outside the gene matches. CDR3 residues: CASSVAGQGHGYTF. CDR3 DNA sequence: TGTGCCAGCAGCGTAGCGGGACAGGGTCATGGCTACACCTTC.

The chain employs TRBV5-1 and TRBJ2-5, with 8 bases fitting TRBD2. Trimming at V came to 0 bases and at J to 4 bases, leaving 11 bases not matched to a gene. CDR1 and CDR2 (germline): SGHRS, YFSETQ. The CDR3 length is 17 residues. DNA for the CDR3: TGCGCCAGCAGCTTGGCGGGAGCGGGAGTGTCAGGAGAGACCCAGTACTTC. Translating gives CASSLAGAGVSGETQYF.

The rearrangement links TRBV2 to TRBJ1-2; a weak D match, TRBD1 (5 bases). CDR3 length equals 12 residues. Germline CDR1 SNHLY, CDR2 FYNNEI. Between the trimmed V and J ends, which lost 4 bases and 5 bases, there was a span of 8 bases. In nucleotides, the CDR3 is TGTGCCAGCAGTGTAGGGGAATATGGCTACACCTTC. It specifies CASSVGEYGYTF.

This sequence joins TRBV3-1 (or the pseudogene TRBV3-2) and TRBJ2-7, with 8 positions matching TRBD2. The V segment lost 6 bases and the J segment 2 bases; nucleotides outside the gene matches: 9. CDR3 length: 15 amino acids. The germline gives CDR1 LGHDT, CDR2 YNNKEL (reference sequence). CDR3: CASSPPGGRTYEQYF. The CDR3 DNA sequence: TGTGCCAGCAGTCCCCCGGGCGGGAGGACCTACGAGCAGTACTTC.